The next 7 T cell receptor beta chains were all read from a single sample in a study of blood T cell repertoires in COVID-19. The repertoire was sequenced with immunoSEQ multiplex PCR; TCRdb's copy has only in-frame clones and lacks some. This repertoire shows hundreds of thousands of clones, more than 70% found once; its top ten account for 10% to 15%. Sequenced material: peripheral blood. The receptors were sampled from a woman between 45 and 65 years old with COVID-19, enrolled during active disease.

The chain combines TRBV28 with TRBJ2-3; 8 bases fit TRBD2. V lost 6 bases and J lost 2; bases outside the gene matches: 10. Germline-derived CDR1 and CDR2 are MDHEN and SYDVKM. This CDR3 is built from 16 residues. CDR3 nucleotide sequence: TGTGCCAGCAGCCACTTCGGCGGGGGGTCCACAGATACGCAGTATTTT. It is translated as CASSHFGGGSTDTQYF.

The rearrangement uses TRBV10-2 and TRBJ2-3; TRBD2 is a possible D gene (5 bases). The germline CDR1 and CDR2 sequences are WSHSY and SAAADI. V was cut by 6 bases and J by 3 bases, with 16 bases left in between. The CDR3 is made up of 15 amino acids. The CDR3 DNA reads as TGCGCCAGCAGGCCCAGGACTGGAAGTACAGATACGCAGTATTTT. Encoded protein: CASRPRTGSTDTQYF.

The chain couples TRBV19 to TRBJ2-7, with 7 bases aligning to TRBD2. Per germline, CDR1 LNHDA and CDR2 SQIVND (reference sequence). The CDR3 is 13 amino acids. The trim removed 10 bases at V and 3 bases at J, leaving 9 bases unmatched. The CDR3 DNA follows: TGTGCCACCCTTTCCCCGGGGGGCTACGAGCAGTACTTC. As protein: CATLSPGGYEQYF.

CDR3 protein: CASKLGIGGTEAFF. For the CDR3, the DNA is TGTGCCAGCAAATTAGGGATCGGGGGCACTGAAGCTTTCTTT. The genes are TRBV2 and TRBJ1-1, with D possibly being TRBD1 (5 bases). Trimming stripped 7 bases from V and 4 bases from J, with 16 bases between. This CDR3 is 14 amino acids long. Per germline, CDR1 SNHLY and CDR2 FYNNEI. Full variable domain (missing parts from reference TRBV2 and TRBJ1-1): EPEVTQTPSHQVTQMGQEVILRCVPISNHLYFYWYRQILGQKVEFLVSFYNNEISEKSEIFDDQFSVERPDGSNFTLKIRSTKLEDSAMYFCASKLGIGGTEAFFGQGTRLTVV.

In this sample, this clone turned up a few times. V and J are TRBV10-3 and TRBJ1-2, with no clear D. The length of the CDR3 is 12 residues. V lost 3 bases and J 8 bases, leaving 10 bases between the germline ends. Germline V gives CDR1 ENHRY, CDR2 SYGVKD. The CDR3 spells CAISDSTYGYTF. DNA of the CDR3: TGTGCCATCAGTGATAGCACATACGGCTACACCTTC.

The chain uses TRBV5-1 and TRBJ2-1; D is undetermined. The V end was cut by 6 bases, the J end by 6 bases, with 7 bases between. The CDR3 length is 11 residues. Germline V gene lookup returns CDR1 SGHRS and CDR2 YFSETQ. CDR3 region: CASISRNEQFF. DNA of the CDR3: TGCGCCAGCATTAGCCGCAATGAGCAGTTCTTC.

CDR3: CAISESGATDTQYF. In nucleotides, the CDR3 is TGTGCCATCAGTGAGTCTGGGGCCACAGATACGCAGTATTTT. This chain joins TRBV10-3 and TRBJ2-3; maybe TRBD1 (5 bases). The CDR3 is 14 amino acids. Germline CDR1 and CDR2: ENHRY and SYGVKD. V dropped 0 bases and J dropped 2 bases, with 6 bases sitting between them.